A selection of T cell receptor beta chains follows, all from one sample in a study of T-cell reconstitution after alpha-beta-depleted transplantation in children. TCRdb reprocessed the PCR reads via MiXCR and lists one record per CDR3 protein. The table includes some 150,000 distinct CDR3 sequences, 8.8% detected once. The specimen was PBMCs, mostly from graft donor cells, collected 180 days after TCRalphabeta/CD19-depleted stem cell transplant. These receptors came from a female patient aged 2-9 years who had a stem cell transplant for congenital amegakaryocytic thrombocytopenia, so the T cells may come from the graft donor. The CDR3 runs from the conserved cysteine through the conserved F or W. Each record gives: J gene, clone size, D gene, V gene, CDR3 protein, CDR3 DNA. The D gene is left open where the match is weak. Rows give clone size only sometimes, using once, few, many, or a class for an expanded clone.

J gene: TRBJ2-2; clone size: few; D gene: TRBD2; V gene: TRBV20-1; CDR3 protein: CSARAFSGGETGELFF; CDR3 DNA: TGCAGTGCTAGGGCCTTTTCGGGGGGTGAGACCGGGGAGCTGTTTTTT
J gene: TRBJ1-1; clone size: -; D gene: -; V gene: TRBV28; CDR3 protein: CASSFPTPMNTEAFF; CDR3 DNA: TGTGCCAGCAGTTTCCCCACACCCATGAACACTGAAGCTTTCTTT
J gene: TRBJ2-5; clone size: few; D gene: -; V gene: TRBV5-1; CDR3 protein: CASSLLGPQETQYF; CDR3 DNA: TGCGCCAGCAGCTTGCTGGGCCCCCAAGAGACCCAGTACTTC
J gene: TRBJ1-4; clone size: -; D gene: TRBD1; V gene: TRBV11-1; CDR3 protein: CASSLGQGYGLRDEKLFF; CDR3 DNA: TGTGCCAGCAGCTTAGGACAGGGATATGGATTGAGAGATGAAAAACTGTTTTTT
J gene: TRBJ1-1; clone size: -; D gene: -; V gene: TRBV29-1; CDR3 protein: CSVWLGGLSEAFF; CDR3 DNA: TGCAGCGTTTGGTTGGGGGGGCTCTCTGAAGCTTTCTTT
J gene: TRBJ1-5; clone size: many; D gene: TRBD1; V gene: TRBV5-1; CDR3 protein: CASSLEGTGGSQPQHF; CDR3 DNA: TGCGCCAGCAGCTTGGAAGGGACAGGGGGTTCTCAGCCCCAGCATTTT
J gene: TRBJ2-2; clone size: many; D gene: -; V gene: TRBV3-1; CDR3 protein: CASSQGSGELFF; CDR3 DNA: TGTGCCAGCAGCCAAGGGAGCGGGGAGCTGTTTTTT
J gene: TRBJ1-1; clone size: few; D gene: -; V gene: TRBV7-9; CDR3 protein: CASLELGRTEAFF; CDR3 DNA: TGTGCCAGCCTCGAACTGGGAAGGACTGAAGCTTTCTTT
J gene: TRBJ2-5; clone size: few; D gene: -; V gene: TRBV13; CDR3 protein: CASSPHSETQYF; CDR3 DNA: TGTGCCAGCAGCCCCCACAGTGAGACCCAGTACTTC
J gene: TRBJ2-5; clone size: -; D gene: -; V gene: TRBV7-9; CDR3 protein: CASSLHQETHYF; CDR3 DNA: TGTGCCAGCAGCTTACACCAAGAGACCCACTACTTC
J gene: TRBJ1-1; clone size: few; D gene: TRBD1; V gene: TRBV5-6; CDR3 protein: CASSLKGRGRRNTEAFF; CDR3 DNA: TGTGCCAGCAGCTTGAAGGGAAGGGGGCGCCGGAACACTGAAGCTTTCTTT
J gene: TRBJ2-5; clone size: many; D gene: -; V gene: TRBV10-3; CDR3 protein: CAISDQETQYF; CDR3 DNA: TGTGCCATCAGTGACCAAGAGACCCAGTACTTC